These 11 T cell receptor beta chains were sequenced from one sample in a study of cytomegalovirus exposure and HLA in healthy donors. Use of 60 Vbeta and 13 Jbeta primers characterized the PCR. Data came from immunoSEQ multiplex PCR; TCRdb stores just in-frame clones and leaves some out. The sample contains about 190,000 clones, around 82% of which appear only once. Material for sequencing was PBMCs. The receptors come from a boy younger than 18 in good health and CMV-seronegative.

This clone was counted a few times. V usage is TRBV7-6 and J usage is TRBJ2-3, with 14 nucleotides matching TRBD2. The CDR3 runs 16 residues. Trimming cost V 5 bases and J 3 bases; bases outside gene matches: 4. The germline V gene has CDR1 SGHVS and CDR2 FNYEAQ. The CDR3 here is CASSRGLAGGTDTQYF. CDR3 nucleotides: TGTGCCAGCAGCCGCGGACTAGCGGGAGGAACAGATACGCAGTATTTT.

Only one count was recorded for this clone. V and J are TRBV11-2 and TRBJ2-7, with D possibly TRBD2 on 5 matching bases. Germline V CDR1 and CDR2: SGHAT, FQNNGV. The CDR3 consists of 15 residues. V shed 0 bases and J shed 5 bases, with 14 bases lying between them. CDR3 in amino acids: CASSLDSSRFDEQYF. CDR3 nucleotides: TGTGCCAGCAGCTTAGATTCTAGCAGGTTCGACGAGCAGTACTTC.

This chain uses TRBV14 with TRBJ2-5; D possibly corresponds to TRBD2 (7 bases). V gave up 4 bases and J gave up 5 bases, with 20 bases separating them. This CDR3 contains 16 residues. From germline, CDR1 is SGHDN and CDR2 FVKESK. DNA of the CDR3: TGTGCCAGCAGCCCGGCGGGGGCGGGAGCACGGGAGACCCAGTACTTC. Its protein is CASSPAGAGARETQYF.

This clone was observed a single time. The chain has TRBV9 and TRBJ2-1, with D maybe TRBD1 (6 bases). The CDR3 runs 16 residues. Trimming cost V 0 bases and J 4 bases, with 14 bases left between them. Per germline, CDR1 SGDLS and CDR2 YYNGEE. CDR3 sequence (DNA): TGTGCCAGCAGCGTAGGAGATCTAGGGGGTTACAATGAGCAGTTCTTC. As protein: CASSVGDLGGYNEQFF.

J is TRBJ1-5 and V is TRBV6-5; 9 nucleotides match TRBD1. The CDR3 length is 15 residues. CDR1 MNHEY and CDR2 SVGAGI come from the germline V gene. V shed 0 bases, J shed 8 bases, and the junction held 5 bases outside the gene matches. CDR3 in DNA: TGTGCCAGCAGTTACTCAGTGACAGGGGGTGAGCCCCAGCATTTT. It translates to CASSYSVTGGEPQHF.

The chain combines TRBV5-6 with TRBJ2-2; D might be TRBD1 (6 bases). The CDR3 totals 14 residues. Germline values: CDR1 SGHDT, CDR2 YYEEEE. The V end was cut by 5 bases, the J end by 6 bases, with 14 bases between. The CDR3 bases are TGTGCCAGCAGTGTGGGACACCTCCCCGGGGAGCTGTTTTTT. This encodes CASSVGHLPGELFF.

This chain uses TRBV29-1 with TRBJ2-3; D is possibly TRBD2 (5 bases). Trimming left V 5 bases short and J 4 bases short, with 13 bases between. Looked up from germline, CDR1 is SQVTM and CDR2 is ANQGSEA. The CDR3 extends over 13 amino acids. The CDR3: CSVRMRAADTQYF. CDR3 DNA sequence: TGCAGCGTTCGAATGCGGGCGGCAGATACGCAGTATTTT.

This sequence joins TRBV5-4 and TRBJ1-1; 8 bases match TRBD1. The germline CDR1 and CDR2 sequences are SGHNT and YYREEE (reference sequence). This CDR3 contains 16 residues. Trimming cost V 4 bases and J 6 bases; bases outside gene matches: 14. For the CDR3, the DNA is TGTGCCAGCAGCCTGGGACAGGTGGAGGTCGCGGCTGAAGCTTTCTTT. This translates into CASSLGQVEVAAEAFF.

The CDR3 here is CASSPGGQGNYGYTF. CDR3 sequence (DNA): TGTGCCAGCAGCCCCGGGGGACAGGGTAACTATGGCTACACCTTC. V usage is TRBV9 and J usage is TRBJ1-2, with TRBD1 identical over 9 bases. The V and J ends lost 4 bases and 1 base, in that order; junction bases with no gene match: 5. Germline values: CDR1 SGDLS, CDR2 YYNGEE. The CDR3 covers 15 residues.

The J gene is TRBJ2-5, the V gene TRBV13; 7 bases fit TRBD2. The CDR3 consists of 13 residues. Unmatched junction bases numbered 3, after V lost 4 bases and J lost 4 bases. The V gene's germline CDR1 is PRHDT and CDR2 FYEKMQ (reference sequence). CDR3 bases: TGTGCCAGCAGCTCGCGGGGGAGAGAGACCCAGTACTTC. Its translation: CASSSRGRETQYF. Using reference TRBV13 and TRBJ2-5 for the parts outside the CDR3, the full variable domain is AAGVIQSPRHLIKEKRETATLKCYPIPRHDTVYWYQQGPGQDPQFLISFYEKMQSDKGSIPDRFSAQQFSDYHSELNMSSLELGDSALYFCASSSRGRETQYFGPGTRLLVL.

The V call is TRBV5-1, the J call TRBJ2-7; TRBD2 matches at 15 bases. There are 22 residues in the CDR3. V lost 1 base to trimming and J lost 0 bases; unmatched junction nucleotides: 17. The germline V gene encodes CDR1 SGHRS and CDR2 YFSETQ. The CDR3 loop is CASSLSPFFFGTSGRSSYEQYF. CDR3 sequence (DNA): TGCGCCAGCAGCTTGAGTCCTTTTTTTTTCGGGACTAGCGGGAGGAGCTCCTACGAGCAGTACTTC.